This T cell receptor (beta chain) is from a study of T cell responses to AZD1222 COVID-19 vaccine. Repertoires were generated with immunoSEQ multiplex PCR, while TCRdb's copy carries only in-frame clones and drops some. The top ten clones hold roughly 1% of a sample with approximately 200,000 clones, roughly 92% of them seen once. This sequence was found in an adult who received the AZD1222 COVID-19 vaccine. The specimen was peripheral blood, collected 28 days after the second AZD1222 dose.

CDR3: CASSFQGAGSSFF. The CDR3, as DNA: TGTGCCAGCAGCTTTCAGGGGGCGGGTTCATCTTTCTTT. V usage is TRBV3-1 (or the pseudogene TRBV3-2) and J usage is TRBJ1-1; 8 bases are a match to TRBD1. Germline V gene data show CDR1 as LGHDT and CDR2 as YNNKEL (reference sequence). With V trimmed by 5 bases and J by 12 bases, 11 bases remained unmatched. The CDR3 has 13 amino acids.